This note documents a single TCR beta chain sequence. The antigen it recognizes is unknown. No much larger clonotype is one base removed from it; base qualities were not supplied. The record originates from a study of blood T cell repertoires in COVID-19 (dated by TCRdb to about 2020). Broadly, across the study: The collaborator samples originated in the United States, Italy and Spain and spanned the acute and convalescent phases of COVID-19. The prospective study material was composed of cDNA or gDNA derived from T cells, B-cell-depleted T cells, or PBMCs. The dataset comprised deeply sampled blood TCRbeta repertoires from subjects exposed to, actively infected with, or recovered from COVID-19. The repertoires were made available in a free public database intended to serve as a resource for research on the immune response to SARS-CoV-2. The samples were drawn from the first 160 participants of the ongoing ImmuneRACE study and from some 1,300 subjects provided by 6 global collaborators. A de-identified subject ID, COVID-19 status, age in years and sex were almost always included in the sample metadata. Where HLA class I and class II types were available, the types were taken from metadata supplied by the sample provider, not from assay-based typing. The research as a whole found: Clinical and demographic metadata were provided uncurated, with the amount varying by source and participant.

Each collaborating institution followed its own protocols to collect whole blood in K2EDTA tubes. For TCRbeta analysis, collaborators shipped samples as frozen whole blood, isolated PBMCs, or DNA extracted from either of those sample types. TCRbeta CDR3 regions were amplified from genomic DNA using the immunoSEQ Assay, a bias-controlled multiplex PCR. From the authors' description of their analysis: The number of nucleated cells in each sample was estimated from the amplification of reference gene primers within the assay. To quantify the absolute abundance of each unique TCRbeta CDR3 rearrangement, sequence reads were collapsed and filtered. Productive Simpson clonality was computed per sample as the square root of Simpson's diversity index over productive rearrangements. Sourced from immuneACCESS, this table was stored by TCRdb with only in-frame sequences that have V and J called. A share of the clones is absent; for the studies checked, an unresolved V gene accounts for under half, and the remainder has no known explanation. D and trimming were read from the DNA, whereas the V and J calls and clone size are those reported in that table. Counted in this sample were 110,000 or so clones; 80% to 90% of them appeared once. In total, the top ten clones hold approximately 2% of the sample.

The CDR3 holds 15 amino acids from the cysteine to the phenylalanine. CDR3 DNA only is kept here, 45 bases in frame from base 1. The trim is 3 bases for V and 8 bases for J, with a gap of 14 bases between the germline ends. The germline V gene (reference sequence) provides CDR1 LNHDA and CDR2 SQIVND. The sequence derives from a woman between 45 and 65 years old with acute or convalescent COVID-19. The material sequenced was peripheral blood. Recombination linked TRBV19 to TRBJ1-6; TRBD1 is a weak D gene call, 6 bases matching. The CDR3 protein: CASSIAGVQDSPLHF. The sequenced DNA: TGTGCCAGTAGTATCGCAGGGGTTCAGGATTCACCCCTCCACTTT.